Listed below are T cell receptor beta chains from one sample, sequenced in a study of blood T cell repertoires in COVID-19. The method was immunoSEQ multiplex PCR; TCRdb's version includes in-frame clones alone and lacks a portion of them. The sample has some 350,000 clones; more than 75% are singletons. Sequenced: PBMCs or T cells enriched from blood (not recorded which). The receptors originated from a woman in her twenties or thirties who had recovered from COVID-19. Both conserved end residues are part of each CDR3.

v_call cdr3_aa
TRBV9 CASSPGGAAEKLFF
TRBV7-8 CASSLEGISGGLRYQETQYF
TRBV25-1 CASSEYAGLGTEAFF
TRBV6-1 CASSDQGLAQADTQYF
TRBV3-1/TRBV3-2 CASSLSIGLEIRGYGYTF
TRBV5-8 CASSHDRVGEAFF
TRBV28 CASTMGRGPYEQYF
TRBV27 CASSFDSGGAIGELFF
TRBV6-5 CASSISGVRETQYF
TRBV6-2/TRBV6-3 CASSYVAGTEAFF
TRBV4-1 CASSQVGRDNQPQHF
TRBV5-1 CASQDSRSSYNSPLHF
TRBV29-1 CSVVGNQPQHF
TRBV5-1 CASSPPGWPRNTEAFF
TRBV11-2 CASSFSGSDQPQHF
TRBV7-8 CASSLGLLETQYF
TRBV10-2 CASSGQGHQPQHF
TRBV10-2 CASNGLAGGSSYNEQFF
TRBV28 CASSLVALAGWEDTQYF
TRBV28 CASSSRTGEGGYTF
TRBV25-1 CASSAVRGDSYEQYF
TRBV3-1/TRBV3-2 CASSQARPQGNTEAFF
TRBV6-5 CASSGNSGTSYEQYF
TRBV19 CASDGRGREETQYF
TRBV5-4 CASSFYMIDEQFF
TRBV7-6 CASSSFQGRGYTF
TRBV4-2 CASSQDRQASDQPQHF
TRBV19 CASSGLELTDTQYF
TRBV9 CASSGWTGLGVTEAFF
TRBV14 CASSQGANYGYTF
TRBV3-1/TRBV3-2 CASSHSSGADEQYF
TRBV14 CASSVGVAGLNNEQFF
TRBV28 CASSPPRQGAIQGAFF
TRBV4-2 CASSQEGLDLGRGYTF
TRBV4-1 CASSRHAVGGSERNNEQFF
TRBV4-1 CASSHRPGQPYGYTF